Shown below are 2 T cell receptor beta chains from a single sample sequenced in a study of control samples from healthy donors and cancer patients. Sequencing used immunoSEQ multiplex PCR; TCRdb keeps in-frame clones, though not all of them. The sample lists some 30,000 clones, nearly 90% occurring once. Sequenced input: formalin-fixed, paraffin-embedded tissue. Receptors originate from a female donor with melanoma.

J is TRBJ2-1 and V is TRBV7-2; D is undetermined. V gave up 1 base and J gave up 2 bases, with 9 bases separating them. CDR1 and CDR2 from the germline V gene are SGHTA and FQGNSA. This CDR3 region has 15 residues. CDR3 DNA: TGTGCCAGCAGCTTAGGGTCCGCGCCCTACAATGAGCAGTTCTTC. Amino acid sequence: CASSLGSAPYNEQFF.

The chain uses TRBV18 and TRBJ1-3, with D unclear. CDR1 is KGHSH and CDR2 is LQKENI in the germline V gene. The CDR3 has 18 residues. Trimming removed 0 bases from V and 0 bases from J, with 15 bases in between. This CDR3 is CASSPPNWRLASGNTIYF. The CDR3 nucleotides read TGTGCCAGCTCACCACCAAATTGGAGATTAGCCTCTGGAAACACCATATATTTT.